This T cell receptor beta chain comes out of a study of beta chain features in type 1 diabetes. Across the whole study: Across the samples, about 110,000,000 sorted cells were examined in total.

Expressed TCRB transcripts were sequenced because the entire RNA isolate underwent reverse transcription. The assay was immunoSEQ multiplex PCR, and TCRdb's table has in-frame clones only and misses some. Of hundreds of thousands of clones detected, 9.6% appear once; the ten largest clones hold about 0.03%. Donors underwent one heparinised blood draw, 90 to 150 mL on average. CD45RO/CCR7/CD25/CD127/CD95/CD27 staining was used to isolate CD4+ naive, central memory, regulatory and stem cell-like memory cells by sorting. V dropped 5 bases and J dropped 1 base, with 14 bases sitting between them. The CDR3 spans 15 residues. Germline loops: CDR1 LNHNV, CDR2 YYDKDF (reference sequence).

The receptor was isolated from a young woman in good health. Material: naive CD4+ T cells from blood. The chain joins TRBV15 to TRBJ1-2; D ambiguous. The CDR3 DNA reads TGTGCCACCAGCCCTACCTTCCAAAATAACTATGGCTACACCTTC. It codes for CATSPTFQNNYGYTF.